The entry that follows covers one T cell receptor (beta chain) sequence. Original processing notes: Estimates of nucleated cell counts were drawn from the amplification of reference gene primers. Produced via immunoSEQ multiplex PCR; TCRdb's table is partial and in-frame only. V and J calls and clone size follow that table, whereas D and trimming were derived from the DNA. Of 90,000 or so clones in the sample, 87% were seen once. The sample belongs to a study of blood T cell repertoires in COVID-19. Germline V gene sequence: CDR1 MGHRA, CDR2 YSYEKL. The CDR3 loop spans 17 amino acids. V was pared by 2 bases and J by 0 bases, with 7 bases of the junction left unmatched.

The specimen was peripheral blood. This sequence joins TRBV4-1 and TRBJ1-5; TRBD1 matches 7 bases. This sequence originates from a human donor in a cohort sampled during active COVID-19. The CDR3 protein is CASSQRGDSYSNQPQHF. The CDR3, as DNA: TGCGCCAGCAGCCAAAGAGGGGACAGCTATAGCAATCAGCCCCAGCATTTT.